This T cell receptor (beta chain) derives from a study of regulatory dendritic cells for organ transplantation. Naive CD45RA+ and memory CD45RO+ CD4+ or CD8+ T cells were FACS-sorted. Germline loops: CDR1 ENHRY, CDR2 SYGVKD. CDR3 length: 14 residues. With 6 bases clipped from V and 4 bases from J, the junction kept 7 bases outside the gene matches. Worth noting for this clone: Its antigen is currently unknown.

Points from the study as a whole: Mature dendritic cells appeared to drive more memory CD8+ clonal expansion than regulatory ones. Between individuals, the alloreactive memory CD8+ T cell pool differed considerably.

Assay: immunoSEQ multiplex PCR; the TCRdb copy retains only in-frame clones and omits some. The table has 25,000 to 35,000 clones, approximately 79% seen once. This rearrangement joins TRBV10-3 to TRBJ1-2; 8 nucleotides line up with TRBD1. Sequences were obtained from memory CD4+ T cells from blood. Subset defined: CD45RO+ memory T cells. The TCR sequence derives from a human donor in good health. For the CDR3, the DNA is TGTGCCATCAGGCGTACGGGACAGGCCTATGGCTACACCTTC. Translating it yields CAIRRTGQAYGYTF.